This entry lists 7 T cell receptor beta chains sequenced from one sample in a study of cytomegalovirus exposure and HLA in healthy donors. It was with 60 Vbeta and 13 Jbeta primers that the PCR ran. Sequencing used immunoSEQ multiplex PCR; TCRdb keeps in-frame clones, though not all of them. The sample holds about 98,000 clones, around 72% seen once. Sequencing input: PBMCs. These TCRs come from a male donor in good health and CMV-seronegative.

CDR3 in amino acids: CASSIDYSNTGELFF. For the CDR3, the DNA is TGTGCCAGTAGTATAGATTACTCGAACACCGGGGAGCTGTTTTTT. The V and J genes are TRBV19 and TRBJ2-2; D gene uncertain. CDR3 length: 15 residues. Germline CDR1 and CDR2: LNHDA and SQIVND (reference sequence). The germline V and J ends were trimmed by 0 bases and 0 bases, with 5 bases remaining between them.

This chain connects TRBV27 to TRBJ1-4; possible D gene TRBD1, 5 bases. There are 19 residues in the CDR3. The V end lost 3 bases, the J end lost 1 base, and 21 bases lay between the germline ends. In germline, CDR1 is MNHEY, CDR2 SMNVEV (reference sequence). This CDR3 is CASSFRWGDHRGTNEKLFF. The CDR3 DNA reads TGTGCCAGCAGTTTCAGGTGGGGGGACCATCGTGGAACTAATGAAAAACTGTTTTTT.

The rearrangement uses TRBV7-9 and TRBJ2-1; D is unresolved. Deletions cut 2 bases from V and 0 bases from J, with 8 bases between. Looked up from germline, CDR1 is SEHNR and CDR2 is FQNEAQ (reference sequence). The CDR3 loop spans 15 amino acids. The DNA of the CDR3 is TGTGCCAGCAGCTTATTCCTAAGCTCCTACAATGAGCAGTTCTTC. This translates into CASSLFLSSYNEQFF.

The chain is built from TRBV2 and TRBJ2-6, with unresolved D. V shed 1 base and J shed 1 base, with 5 bases lying between them. CDR1 is SNHLY, CDR2 FYNNEI, per germline. The CDR3 has 15 residues. The CDR3 nucleotides are TGTGCCAGCAGTGAAGTTGAGTCTGGGGCCAACGTCCTGACTTTC. Amino acid sequence: CASSEVESGANVLTF.

The chain joins TRBV30 to TRBJ2-7, with TRBD1 matching 10 bases. V lost 5 bases and J lost 4; bases outside the gene matches: 5. The CDR3 sequence is 13 residues long. Per the germline V gene, CDR1 is GTSNPN and CDR2 is SVGIG (reference sequence). CDR3 amino acids: CAWAGQGFYEQYF. CDR3 nucleotides: TGTGCCTGGGCGGGACAGGGGTTTTACGAGCAGTACTTC.

The chain couples TRBV10-3 to TRBJ1-4; D is perhaps TRBD1 (6 bases). The germline gives CDR1 ENHRY, CDR2 SYGVKD. This CDR3 is 19 amino acids long. Trimming pared 3 bases from V and 2 bases from J, leaving 22 bases between. CDR3: CAISDPQGFNTITNEKLFF. CDR3 DNA: TGTGCCATCAGTGATCCACAGGGTTTCAATACCATTACTAATGAAAAACTGTTTTTT.

The chain links TRBV30 to TRBJ2-2; 14 bases align to TRBD2. The CDR3 sequence is 16 residues long. From germline, CDR1 is GTSNPN and CDR2 SVGIG (reference sequence). V dropped 5 bases and J dropped 5; count of bases not matched to a gene: 7. In nucleotides, the CDR3 is TGTGCCTGGCGGGGACTAGCGGGAGTCGGGACCGGGGAGCTGTTTTTT. It is translated as CAWRGLAGVGTGELFF.